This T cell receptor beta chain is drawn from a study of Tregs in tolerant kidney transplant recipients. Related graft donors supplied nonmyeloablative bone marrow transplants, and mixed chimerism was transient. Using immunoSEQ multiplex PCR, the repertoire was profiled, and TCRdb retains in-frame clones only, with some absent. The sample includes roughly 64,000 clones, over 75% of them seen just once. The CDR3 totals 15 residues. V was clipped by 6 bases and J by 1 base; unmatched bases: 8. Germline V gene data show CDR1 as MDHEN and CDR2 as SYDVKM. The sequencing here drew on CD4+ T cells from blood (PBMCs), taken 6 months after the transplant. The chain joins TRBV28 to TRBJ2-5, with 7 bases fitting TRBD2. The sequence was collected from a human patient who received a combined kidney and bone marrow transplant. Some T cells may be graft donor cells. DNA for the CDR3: TGTGCCAGCAGGCCCAGCGGGATCCTCCAAGAGACCCAGTACTTC. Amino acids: CASRPSGILQETQYF.